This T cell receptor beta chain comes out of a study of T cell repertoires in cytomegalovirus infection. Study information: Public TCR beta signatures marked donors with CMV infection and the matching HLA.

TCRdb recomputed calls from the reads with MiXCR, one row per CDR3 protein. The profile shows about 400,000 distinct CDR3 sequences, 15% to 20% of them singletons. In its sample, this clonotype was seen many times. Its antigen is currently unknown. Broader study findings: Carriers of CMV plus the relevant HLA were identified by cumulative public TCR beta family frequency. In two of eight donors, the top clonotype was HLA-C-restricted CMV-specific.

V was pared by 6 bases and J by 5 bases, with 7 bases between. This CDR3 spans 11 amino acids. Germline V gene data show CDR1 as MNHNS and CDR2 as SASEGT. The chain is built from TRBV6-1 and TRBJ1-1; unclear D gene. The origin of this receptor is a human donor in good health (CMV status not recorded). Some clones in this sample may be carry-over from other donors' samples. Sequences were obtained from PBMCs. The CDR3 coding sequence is TGTGCCAGCAGCCTACGGACTGAAGCTTTCTTT. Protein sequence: CASSLRTEAFF.